The clone carrying this T cell receptor beta chain was picked up many times. Its antigen is undetermined. TCRdb re-derived calls from the reads in MiXCR, one entry per CDR3 protein. The sample lists about 20,000 distinct CDR3 sequences; 35% to 45% were seen once. The data derive from a study of T cell repertoires in cytomegalovirus infection. For the study at large: Alongside well-studied HLA-B-restricted CMV epitopes, recently identified HLA-C-restricted CMV epitopes were also used. CMV infection together with matching HLA type was indicated by public TCR beta signatures. Findings of the study overall: Ex vivo responses were dominated by HLA-C-restricted CMV-specific TCR beta clonotypes.

The CDR3 covers 14 residues. Germline V CDR1 and CDR2: MNHEY, SVGEGT. V was cut by 2 bases and J by 0 bases, with 2 bases left in between. V gene TRBV6-2 or TRBV6-3 combines with J gene TRBJ2-6; D unclear. The sequencing used CD8+ T cells from cultured PBMCs, collected from culture after CMV antigen stimulation. The receptor comes from a human donor in good health (CMV status not recorded). Some clones in this sample may be carry-over from other donors' samples. Here the CDR3 reads CASSYSSGANVLTF. The CDR3 nucleotides read TGTGCCAGCAGTTACAGCTCTGGGGCCAACGTCCTGACTTTC.